This T cell receptor beta chain was documented in a study of blood T cell repertoires in COVID-19. J gave up 2 bases and V 0 bases, and 7 bases lay outside the gene matches. CDR1 and CDR2 (germline): MNHNS, SASEGT. CDR3 length: 19 amino acids. This clone turned up a few times. Per the study methods: Amplifying reference gene primers gave estimates of nucleated cell counts. Only in-frame clones appear in the TCRdb table, and some are missing; sequencing was by immunoSEQ multiplex PCR. The DNA was the basis for D and trimming; V, J and clone size are from that table. Among 330,000 or so clones listed, 88% were seen once. All enrollees were about 18 to 100 years old and from roughly 26 US areas. Assignment of participants to cohorts was predicated upon participant-reported clinical history. A PCR-confirmed or clinician-diagnosed COVID-19 case had contacted exposed participants within 2 weeks of entry.

Sequenced material: PBMCs or T cells enriched from blood (not recorded which). This receptor was identified in a young woman who had been exposed to COVID-19. The gene calls are TRBV6-1 and TRBJ2-7; 16 nucleotides line up with TRBD2. CDR3 coding DNA: TGTGCCAGCAGTGAAGCCTCATACGGGACTAGCGGGAGGGCCTACGAGCAGTACTTC. Encoded protein: CASSEASYGTSGRAYEQYF.